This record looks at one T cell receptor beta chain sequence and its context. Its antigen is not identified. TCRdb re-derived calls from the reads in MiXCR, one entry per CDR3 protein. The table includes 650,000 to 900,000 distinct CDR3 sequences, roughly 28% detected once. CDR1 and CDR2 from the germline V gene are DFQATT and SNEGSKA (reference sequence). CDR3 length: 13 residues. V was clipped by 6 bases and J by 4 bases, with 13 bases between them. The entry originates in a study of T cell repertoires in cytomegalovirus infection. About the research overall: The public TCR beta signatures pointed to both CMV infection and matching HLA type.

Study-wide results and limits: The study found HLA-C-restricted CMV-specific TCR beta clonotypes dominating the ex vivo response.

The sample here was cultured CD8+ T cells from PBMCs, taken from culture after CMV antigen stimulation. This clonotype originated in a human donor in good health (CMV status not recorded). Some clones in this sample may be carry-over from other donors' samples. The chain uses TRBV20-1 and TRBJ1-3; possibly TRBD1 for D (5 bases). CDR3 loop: CSARAGFGNTIYF. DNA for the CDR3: TGCAGTGCCAGGGCCGGTTTCGGAAACACCATATATTTT.